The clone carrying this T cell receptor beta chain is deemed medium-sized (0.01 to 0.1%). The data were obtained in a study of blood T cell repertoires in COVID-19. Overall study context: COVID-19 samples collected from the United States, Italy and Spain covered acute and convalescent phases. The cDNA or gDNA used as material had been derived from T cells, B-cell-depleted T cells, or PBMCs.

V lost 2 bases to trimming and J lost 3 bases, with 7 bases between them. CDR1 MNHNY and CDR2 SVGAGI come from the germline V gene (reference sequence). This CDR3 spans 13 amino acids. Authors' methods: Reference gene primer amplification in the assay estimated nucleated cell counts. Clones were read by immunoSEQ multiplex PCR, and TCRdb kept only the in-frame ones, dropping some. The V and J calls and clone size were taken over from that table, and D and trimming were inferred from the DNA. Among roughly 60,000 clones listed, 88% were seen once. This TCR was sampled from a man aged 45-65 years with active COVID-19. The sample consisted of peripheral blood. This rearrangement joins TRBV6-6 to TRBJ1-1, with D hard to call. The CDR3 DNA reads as TGTGCCAGCAGTTACCCGGGTTACACTGAAGCTTTCTTT. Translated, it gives CASSYPGYTEAFF.